Shown below are 21 T cell receptor beta chains from a single sample sequenced in a study of T cell responses to AZD1222 COVID-19 vaccine. The data were produced by immunoSEQ multiplex PCR, yet TCRdb's version contains in-frame clones alone and is incomplete. The table lists about 160,000 clones, almost 90% of them singletons. The sequences come from peripheral blood, collected on day 0 of AZD1222 vaccination. Receptors were obtained from an adult in good health.

This clone was counted once. The genes are TRBV5-1 and TRBJ2-2; 13 bases match TRBD2. CDR3 length: 17 amino acids. Germline assignment: CDR1 SGHRS and CDR2 YFSETQ. With 3 bases clipped from V and 4 bases from J, the junction kept 6 bases outside the gene matches. CDR3 nucleotides: TGCGCCAGCAGCTCTGGACTAGCGGGAGAGAGCACCGGGGAGCTGTTTTTT. As protein: CASSSGLAGESTGELFF.

The V gene is TRBV24-1, the J gene TRBJ2-7; the match to TRBD1 covers 7 bases. With V trimmed by 3 bases and J by 5 bases, 9 bases remained unmatched. CDR1 and CDR2 from the germline V gene are KGHDR and SFDVKD. This CDR3 comprises 15 residues. For the CDR3, the DNA is TGTGCCACCAGTGATACAGGGGAAGCGTTCCACGAGCAGTACTTC. Translating gives CATSDTGEAFHEQYF.

The chain is built from TRBV19 and TRBJ1-1; possible D gene TRBD1, 6 bases. Trimming left V 8 bases short and J 3 bases short, with 13 bases between. The CDR3 consists of 13 residues. In germline, CDR1 is LNHDA, CDR2 SQIVND (reference sequence). The CDR3 is CASHSRGHTEAFF. CDR3 nucleotide sequence: TGTGCCAGTCACTCCAGGGGTCACACTGAAGCTTTCTTT.

The rearrangement uses TRBV10-3 and TRBJ1-2, with 7 bases lining up with TRBD1. The germline gives CDR1 ENHRY, CDR2 SYGVKD. The junction had 12 bases not matched to a gene; V was cut back by 5 bases and J by 3 bases. This CDR3 region has 16 residues. The CDR3 region has the DNA TGTGCCATCAGTCGGAGGAAGGGGGCGACGGACTATGGCTACACCTTC. It translates to CAISRRKGATDYGYTF.

The chain carries TRBV30 and TRBJ2-7, with TRBD1 identical over 8 bases. Germline lookup yields CDR1 GTSNPN and CDR2 SVGIG (reference sequence). The CDR3 totals 12 residues. Germline trimming cut 6 bases from V and 3 bases from J; bases unmatched to any gene: 4. The CDR3 spells CACQDRGYEQYF. In nucleotides, the CDR3 is TGTGCCTGTCAAGACAGGGGCTACGAGCAGTACTTC.

This clone appeared a few times. The rearrangement uses TRBV12-3 or TRBV12-4 and TRBJ1-4; no clear D. The germline V and J ends were trimmed by 6 bases and 13 bases, with 15 bases remaining between them. The CDR3 covers 12 residues. CDR3 residues: CASSHPFARLFF. CDR3 DNA sequence: TGTGCCAGCAGCCACCCATTCGCGCGACTGTTTTTT.

The chain couples TRBV2 to TRBJ1-6; 10 bases align to TRBD1. This CDR3 has 15 amino acids. The V segment lost 6 bases and the J segment 9 bases; nucleotides outside the gene matches: 8. In germline, CDR1 is SNHLY, CDR2 FYNNEI. CDR3 sequence (DNA): TGTGCCAGCAGGGGCGGGACAGGGGAGAGTTCACCCCTCCACTTT. Its translation is CASRGGTGESSPLHF.

The rearrangement links TRBV7-3 to TRBJ2-3, with D unresolved. Germline V CDR1 and CDR2: SGHTA, FQGTGA. The CDR3 length is 15 residues. Trimming removed 8 bases from V and 4 bases from J, with 19 bases in between. The CDR3 loop reads CASAPYTGSADTQYF. In DNA, the CDR3 is TGTGCCAGCGCCCCATATACGGGTTCAGCAGATACGCAGTATTTT.

The chain recombines TRBV10-3 with TRBJ2-2; 8 bases agree with TRBD1. J lost 0 bases, V lost 4 bases, and 7 bases had no gene match. CDR1 and CDR2 (germline): ENHRY, SYGVKD. This CDR3 comprises 17 residues. The CDR3 nucleotides are TGTGCCATCAGTGGCCTAGGACAGGGACCGAACACCGGGGAGCTGTTTTTT. Encoded protein: CAISGLGQGPNTGELFF.

The genes are TRBV28 and TRBJ1-1, with D maybe TRBD1 (5 bases). The length of the CDR3 is 16 residues. The V end was cut by 5 bases, the J end by 4 bases, with 20 bases between. Per the germline V gene, CDR1 is MDHEN and CDR2 is SYDVKM. In DNA, the CDR3 is TGTGCCAGCAGTGAAAGGGTTGGTTGGGGGTCCACTGAAGCTTTCTTT. Protein product: CASSERVGWGSTEAFF.

The J gene is TRBJ2-1, the V gene TRBV4-1; D remains unclear. The CDR3 covers 16 residues. CDR1 MGHRA and CDR2 YSYEKL come from the germline V gene. Trimming left V 1 base short and J 4 bases short, with 14 bases between. The CDR3 coding sequence is TGCGCCAGCAGCCAAGTGAATCTAATTTCGTACAATGAGCAGTTCTTC. This codes for CASSQVNLISYNEQFF.

The CDR3 coding sequence is TGTGCCAGCAGCTTAGGGGCCATCACGGCATACGAGCAGTACTTC. Translation: CASSLGAITAYEQYF. V gene TRBV7-3 combines with J gene TRBJ2-7; the D gene is possibly TRBD1 (5 bases). CDR1 and CDR2 (germline): SGHTA, FQGTGA. The CDR3 extends over 15 amino acids. V was shortened by 2 bases and J by 4 bases, with 15 bases between the two germline ends.

The rearrangement joins TRBV27 to TRBJ1-1; no reliable D call. The CDR3 contains 12 residues. The V end lost 1 base, the J end lost 5 bases, and 5 bases lay between the germline ends. CDR1 is MNHEY, CDR2 SMNVEV, per germline (reference sequence). CDR3 DNA sequence: TGTGCCAGCAGTTTATTGGGAACTGAAGCTTTCTTT. It yields the protein CASSLLGTEAFF.

The chain carries TRBV7-2 and TRBJ1-3; no reliable D call. CDR1 and CDR2 (germline): SGHTA, FQGNSA. The CDR3 covers 14 residues. Trimming removed 2 bases at V and 4 bases at J, with 9 bases between. The CDR3 loop is CASSLSLSGNTIYF. CDR3 coding DNA: TGTGCCAGCAGCTTAAGTTTATCGGGAAACACCATATATTTT. The full variable domain, completed using reference TRBV7-2 and TRBJ1-3, is GAGVSQSPSNKVTEKGKDVELRCDPISGHTALYWYRQSLGQGLEFLIYFQGNSAPDKSGLPSDRFSAERTGGSVSTLTIQRTQQEDSAVYLCASSLSLSGNTIYFGEGSWLTVV.

This chain uses TRBV28 with TRBJ1-2; D gene ambiguous. Germline values: CDR1 MDHEN, CDR2 SYDVKM. V was shortened by 1 base and J by 2 bases, with 11 bases between the two germline ends. There are 15 residues in the CDR3. Here the CDR3 reads CASSLSGGLNYGYTF. CDR3 DNA sequence: TGTGCCAGCAGTTTATCTGGAGGGCTGAACTATGGCTACACCTTC.

The chain uses TRBV28 and TRBJ1-4, with 8 bases identical to TRBD1. CDR3 length: 16 residues. V lost 0 bases, J lost 8 bases, and 8 bases stayed unmatched. Germline loops: CDR1 MDHEN, CDR2 SYDVKM. In DNA, the CDR3 is TGTGCCAGCAGTTTATGGACGCCGGGACAGGCAGAAAAACTGTTTTTT. Its protein is CASSLWTPGQAEKLFF.

This clone was observed a few times. The identical CDR3 is also encoded by other nucleotide sequences in the sample. The rearrangement joins TRBV28 to TRBJ1-4; perhaps TRBD1 as D (5 bases). Trimming removed 1 base from V and 7 bases from J, with 10 bases in between. CDR1 and CDR2 from the germline V gene are MDHEN and SYDVKM. This CDR3 spans 14 amino acids. As DNA, the CDR3 is TGTGCCAGCAGTTTATCGTCCGGGGGTGAAAAACTGTTTTTT. It specifies CASSLSSGGEKLFF.

The chain recombines TRBV7-8 with TRBJ2-3; D gene unclear. Germline CDR1 SGHVS, CDR2 FQNEAQ. Trimming removed 5 bases at V and 3 bases at J, with 9 bases between. The CDR3 has 13 amino acids. CDR3 nucleotide sequence: TGTGCCAGCAGCGTGGGTAGGACAGATACGCAGTATTTT. This sequence encodes CASSVGRTDTQYF.

The rearrangement joins TRBV18 to TRBJ2-1; the D is unclear. This CDR3 region has 11 residues. V lost 3 bases, J lost 6 bases, and 3 bases lay in between. Per germline, CDR1 KGHSH and CDR2 LQKENI. The CDR3 DNA follows: TGTGCCAGCTCACCTAGCAATGAGCAGTTCTTC. Translation: CASSPSNEQFF.

V usage is TRBV27 and J usage is TRBJ2-1; D unresolved. CDR3 size: 15 residues. Germline CDR1 and CDR2: MNHEY and SMNVEV (reference sequence). V was pared by 4 bases and J by 2 bases, with 12 bases between. This CDR3 is CASSWGELAYNEQFF. CDR3 sequence (DNA): TGTGCCAGCAGTTGGGGTGAGCTCGCCTACAATGAGCAGTTCTTC.

The chain has TRBV19 and TRBJ1-1; a possible D gene is TRBD1 (6 bases). This CDR3 is built from 16 residues. Trimming took 2 bases from V and 5 from J, leaving 18 bases between them. The germline V gene has CDR1 LNHDA and CDR2 SQIVND (reference sequence). The CDR3 DNA follows: TGTGCCAGTAGTATAACCCCCAACAGGGTGGGGACTGAAGCTTTCTTT. Translation: CASSITPNRVGTEAFF. The variable domain in full, completed from reference TRBV19 and TRBJ1-1, reads DGGITQSPKYLFRKEGQNVTLSCEQNLNHDAMYWYRQDPGQGLRLIYYSQIVNDFQKGDIAEGYSVSREKKESFPLTVTSAQKNPTAFYLCASSITPNRVGTEAFFGQGTRLTVV.